The next 27 T cell receptor beta chains were all read from a single sample in a study of CD8 T cells in ankylosing spondylitis. TCRdb redid the calling of the 5' RACE reads with MiXCR, one entry per CDR3 protein. The sample gives hundreds of thousands of distinct CDR3 sequences, about an eighth of which show up once; around 0.51% is in the top ten. Antigens for these TCRs are unknown. Study-level points and caveats: What appeared characteristic of ankylosing spondylitis blood was a TCR beta motif of several highly homologous variants.

Sequences were obtained from blood, either unsorted or a sorted T cell fraction (not recorded which). The receptors derive from a male donor with ankylosing spondylitis.

The V gene is TRBV12-3 or TRBV12-4, the J gene TRBJ1-5; possible D gene TRBD1, 5 bases. This CDR3 comprises 12 residues. V was pared by 3 bases and J by 11 bases, with 11 bases between. CDR3 loop: CASSLGGRAQHF. CDR3 DNA sequence: TGTGCCAGCAGTTTGGGGGGGAGAGCCCAGCATTTT.

This clonotype was found many times. The V and J genes are TRBV29-1 and TRBJ2-3; D may match TRBD1 or TRBD2 (7 bases each). Germline V lookup: CDR1 SQVTM, CDR2 ANQGSEA. V was clipped by 7 bases and J by 0 bases, with 17 bases between them. This CDR3 is 15 amino acids long. The CDR3, as DNA: TGCAGCGCGGGGAGGGGGCCCTCAAGCACAGATACGCAGTATTTT. Translated: CSAGRGPSSTDTQYF.

The rearrangement joins TRBV18 to TRBJ2-7, with D unclear. Germline CDR1 reads KGHSH; CDR2 reads LQKENI. V lost 3 bases to trimming and J lost 5 bases, with 11 bases between them. The CDR3 has 13 amino acids. This CDR3 is CASSPGQVDEQYF. The CDR3 DNA reads TGTGCCAGCTCACCTGGGCAAGTCGACGAGCAGTACTTC.

This chain connects TRBV5-1 to TRBJ2-7; D may match TRBD1 or TRBD2 (5 bases each). This CDR3 region has 14 residues. Germline values: CDR1 SGHRS, CDR2 YFSETQ. V was cut by 0 bases and J by 2 bases, with 9 bases left in between. CDR3 DNA sequence: TGCGCCAGCAGCTTGGACGGGACGCCCTACGAGCAGTACTTC. Protein sequence: CASSLDGTPYEQYF.

The rearrangement joins TRBV20-1 to TRBJ2-1, with D perhaps TRBD2 (5 bases). The germline gives CDR1 DFQATT, CDR2 SNEGSKA (reference sequence). CDR3 size: 10 residues. V gave up 6 bases and J gave up 11 bases, with 11 bases separating them. As DNA, the CDR3 is TGCAGTGCCCTCCGGGGAAAGCAGTTCTTC. This gives the protein CSALRGKQFF.

The CDR3 bases are TGCAGTGCTAGAGACGTCTTAACTAACTATGGCTACACCTTC. Translated, it gives CSARDVLTNYGYTF. V usage is TRBV20-1 and J usage is TRBJ1-2, with D hard to call. The length of the CDR3 is 14 residues. Germline lookup yields CDR1 DFQATT and CDR2 SNEGSKA (reference sequence). Trimming took 0 bases from V and 0 from J, leaving 8 bases between them.

A few counts support this clonotype. V and J are TRBV7-2 and TRBJ2-2; the match to TRBD1 covers 8 bases. This CDR3 region has 14 residues. Germline trimming cut 3 bases from V and 4 bases from J; bases unmatched to any gene: 1. The germline V gene encodes CDR1 SGHTA and CDR2 FQGNSA. CDR3 DNA sequence: TGTGCCAGCAGCTTCAGGGGGCGCACCGGGGAGCTGTTTTTT. It specifies CASSFRGRTGELFF.

This clonotype has a count of ten or more. V gene TRBV15 combines with J gene TRBJ2-3, with D tentatively TRBD2 (6 bases). V was cut by 9 bases and J by 2 bases, with 18 bases left in between. CDR1 LNHNV and CDR2 YYDKDF come from the germline V gene (reference sequence). This CDR3 has 15 amino acids. For the CDR3, the DNA is TGTGCCACGCTAATTACGGGGGTCCTCACAGATACGCAGTATTTT. Protein product: CATLITGVLTDTQYF.

Worth noting for this clonotype: A much more abundant neighbour one base away suggests this may be a read error. The chain combines TRBV20-1 with TRBJ2-7; D may be TRBD2 (5 bases). Germline CDR1 and CDR2: DFQATT and SNEGSKA (reference sequence). The CDR3 length is 13 residues. The V and J ends lost 5 bases and 0 bases respectively, with 11 bases between them. The CDR3 DNA sequence: TGCAGTGCTTGGCGGGCCACCTCCTACGAGCAGTACTTC. The encoded protein is CSAWRATSYEQYF.

This clonotype was detected only a few times. This rearrangement joins TRBV3-1 to TRBJ1-3; D remains unclear. Trimming removed 1 base at V and 4 bases at J, with 8 bases between. From germline, CDR1 is LGHDT and CDR2 YNNKEL (reference sequence). CDR3 size: 14 residues. The chain's CDR3 is CASSQAGFGNTIYF. DNA of the CDR3: TGTGCCAGCAGCCAAGCCGGATTCGGAAACACCATATATTTT.

Ten or more counts support this clonotype. The chain is built from TRBV9 and TRBJ2-7, with 10 bases identical to TRBD1. With 0 bases clipped from V and 3 bases from J, the junction kept 3 bases outside the gene matches. Germline assignment: CDR1 SGDLS and CDR2 YYNGEE. This CDR3 has 15 residues. CDR3 loop: CASSVAGTGVYEQYF. CDR3 nucleotides: TGTGCCAGCAGCGTAGCTGGGACAGGGGTCTACGAGCAGTACTTC. Together with reference TRBV9 and TRBJ2-7, the CDR3 gives the full variable domain: DSGVTQTPKHLITATGQRVTLRCSPRSGDLSVYWYQQSLDQGLQFLIQYYNGEERAKGNILERFSAQQFPDLHSELNLSSLELGDSALYFCASSVAGTGVYEQYFGPGTRLTVT.

The genes are TRBV12-3 or TRBV12-4 and TRBJ1-6; D is possibly TRBD1 (6 bases). Trimming took off 4 bases at V and 6 bases at J, with 13 bases between the two ends. The length of the CDR3 is 15 residues. CDR3 in DNA: TGTGCCAGCAGTTATTGGGGGCTAGGTAATTCACCCCTCCACTTT. Residues: CASSYWGLGNSPLHF.

This clonotype showed up just a few times. CDR3 nucleotide sequence: TGTGCCAGCAGCTTAGCTGCGGATCCAGGCCTTACGCAGTATTTT. It specifies CASSLAADPGLTQYF. The rearrangement joins TRBV11-1 to TRBJ2-3, with D unclear. Trimming took off 0 bases at V and 8 bases at J, with 15 bases between the two ends. The CDR3 loop spans 15 amino acids. Germline V lookup: CDR1 SGHAT, CDR2 FQDESV (reference sequence).

This clonotype was observed a few times. This chain connects TRBV4-1 to TRBJ1-6; no clear D gene. Germline CDR1 and CDR2: MGHRA and YSYEKL. V lost 4 bases, J lost 0 bases, and 16 bases lay in between. This CDR3 region has 18 residues. The CDR3 is CASSRAARLSSYNSPLHF. The CDR3 DNA reads TGCGCCAGCAGCCGGGCCGCCAGATTGAGCTCCTATAATTCACCCCTCCACTTT.

The V gene is TRBV20-1, the J gene TRBJ1-2; no firm D call. V lost 3 bases, J lost 8 bases, and 10 bases lay in between. There are 11 residues in the CDR3. Per germline, CDR1 DFQATT and CDR2 SNEGSKA (reference sequence). The CDR3 spells CSARVELGYTF. The CDR3 DNA follows: TGCAGTGCTAGGGTGGAATTGGGCTACACCTTC.

This clonotype was recorded a few times. The V and J genes are TRBV20-1 and TRBJ2-6; D is perhaps TRBD2 (5 bases). The V gene's germline CDR1 is DFQATT and CDR2 SNEGSKA (reference sequence). The CDR3 is 16 residues long. V lost 5 bases, J lost 0 bases, and 14 bases lay in between. The CDR3 bases are TGCAGTGCTTCTCTAATGGAGGACTCTGGGGCCAACGTCCTGACTTTC. Translated, it gives CSASLMEDSGANVLTF.

This chain joins TRBV7-9 and TRBJ2-2; 7 bases map to TRBD2. The CDR3 sequence is 15 residues long. Germline lookup yields CDR1 SEHNR and CDR2 FQNEAQ (reference sequence). Trimming cost V 5 bases and J 5 bases; bases outside gene matches: 8. In DNA, the CDR3 is TGTGCCAGCAGCAGTGCCGGGACTACTACCGGGGAGCTGTTTTTT. Translation gives CASSSAGTTTGELFF.

The rearrangement uses TRBV2 and TRBJ2-1; no definite D call. The CDR3 loop spans 11 amino acids. Trimming removed 8 bases from V and 6 bases from J, with 8 bases in between. Germline CDR1 SNHLY, CDR2 FYNNEI. The CDR3 loop is CASEYFNEQFF. The DNA for the CDR3 is TGTGCCAGCGAGTACTTCAATGAGCAGTTCTTC.

The chain has TRBV28 and TRBJ2-7; D is perhaps TRBD1 or TRBD2 (5 bases each). This CDR3 comprises 14 residues. Germline values: CDR1 MDHEN, CDR2 SYDVKM. Trimming removed 6 bases from V and 2 bases from J, with 14 bases in between. CDR3 sequence: CASRLRDGTYEQYF. The CDR3 nucleotides are TGTGCCAGCAGACTCCGGGACGGGACCTACGAGCAGTACTTC.

V is TRBV7-9 and J is TRBJ2-3; TRBD2 matches 7 bases. CDR3 length equals 16 residues. The germline V gene encodes CDR1 SEHNR and CDR2 FQNEAQ (reference sequence). Germline trimming cut 5 bases from V and 5 bases from J; bases unmatched to any gene: 13. CDR3 coding DNA: TGTGCCAGCAGCCCCCACGGAGTAGTAGCGGGAGATACGCAGTATTTT. Translating it yields CASSPHGVVAGDTQYF.

This clonotype turned up a few times. V usage is TRBV15 and J usage is TRBJ2-3, with D possibly matching TRBD2 (6 bases). Germline CDR1 LNHNV, CDR2 YYDKDF (reference sequence). The CDR3 contains 15 residues. Trimming took 5 bases from V and 1 from J, leaving 13 bases between them. The DNA of the CDR3 is TGTGCCACCAGCGGCGAGCGGGTGGGCACAGATACGCAGTATTTT. Its protein product is CATSGERVGTDTQYF.

CDR3 in DNA: TGCGCCAGCAGCTTGGACAGTTGGGGATACTATGGCTACACCTTC. Its translation is CASSLDSWGYYGYTF. The chain has TRBV5-1 and TRBJ1-2; no clear D. Germline loops: CDR1 SGHRS, CDR2 YFSETQ. The CDR3 runs to 15 residues. Trimming pared 0 bases from V and 3 bases from J, leaving 12 bases between.

The CDR3 nucleotides read TGTGCCATCAGTGATCCGGACAGGGGACGAGAGACCCAGTACTTC. Translation: CAISDPDRGRETQYF. The rearrangement links TRBV10-3 to TRBJ2-5; 9 bases align to TRBD1. The CDR3 covers 15 residues. Per the germline V gene, CDR1 is ENHRY and CDR2 is SYGVKD. V was clipped by 3 bases and J by 4 bases; unmatched bases: 6.

This rearrangement joins TRBV6-2 or TRBV6-3 to TRBJ2-2, with 9 positions matching TRBD1. The germline gives CDR1 MNHEY, CDR2 SVGEGT. The V segment lost 10 bases and the J segment 4 bases; nucleotides outside the gene matches: 7. The CDR3 is made up of 14 amino acids. This chain's CDR3 is CATLRDRATGELFF. CDR3 DNA: TGTGCCACCCTTAGGGACAGGGCCACCGGGGAGCTGTTTTTT.

This clonotype came up many times. This chain connects TRBV20-1 to TRBJ2-7; possible D gene TRBD2, 7 bases. V lost 0 bases and J 2 bases, leaving 14 bases between the germline ends. The CDR3 loop spans 15 amino acids. CDR1 DFQATT and CDR2 SNEGSKA come from the germline V gene (reference sequence). CDR3 in amino acids: CSARDPRGGAYEQYF. In DNA, the CDR3 is TGCAGTGCTAGAGATCCTAGGGGGGGGGCCTACGAGCAGTACTTC.

This clonotype has only a few counts. The chain links TRBV20-1 to TRBJ1-3; D may be TRBD1 (6 bases). Germline lookup yields CDR1 DFQATT and CDR2 SNEGSKA (reference sequence). V shed 3 bases and J shed 1 base, with 10 bases lying between them. CDR3 size: 14 residues. The CDR3 loop is CSASSTGSGNTIYF. CDR3 DNA: TGCAGTGCTAGTTCCACAGGGTCTGGAAACACCATATATTTT.

The chain is built from TRBV6-1 and TRBJ1-1; D remains unclear. This CDR3 region has 14 residues. Trimming removed 7 bases from V and 5 bases from J, with 17 bases in between. Germline lookup yields CDR1 MNHNS and CDR2 SASEGT. CDR3 sequence (DNA): TGTGCCAGCATGAGGACCGCTCAGAGGACTGAAGCTTTCTTT. Its translation is CASMRTAQRTEAFF.